The source of this T cell receptor beta chain is a study of blood T cell repertoires in COVID-19. In its sample, this clone was seen once. Trimming cost V 6 bases and J 4 bases, with 12 bases left between them. The CDR3 is 14 amino acids. Germline values: CDR1 MNHEY, CDR2 SVGAGI. Authors' data handling: Nucleated cell counts were estimated from reference gene primer amplification. Using immunoSEQ multiplex PCR, the repertoire was profiled, and TCRdb retains in-frame clones only, with some absent. That table furnishes V, J and clone size, whereas the DNA furnished D and trimming. The data hold about 59,000 clones, with about 84% observed a single time.

This sequence joins TRBV6-5 and TRBJ1-4; D is possibly TRBD1 (6 bases). This clonotype was obtained from a man aged 55 to 70 with acute or convalescent COVID-19. Sequencing was performed on peripheral blood. CDR3 nucleotides: TGTGCCAGCAGGACCGGGACATTTAATGAAAAACTGTTTTTT. Protein: CASRTGTFNEKLFF.